This T cell receptor beta chain was observed in a study of cytomegalovirus exposure and HLA in healthy donors. This CDR3 spans 17 amino acids. Germline values: CDR1 MGHRA, CDR2 YSYEKL. With 1 base clipped from V and 2 bases from J, the junction kept 5 bases outside the gene matches. Points on this clone: Its antigen is not known.

Researchers ran the PCR with 60 Vbeta and 13 Jbeta primers. Sequencing used immunoSEQ multiplex PCR; TCRdb keeps in-frame clones, though not all of them. This table holds some 140,000 clones, approximately 79% found once. Findings of the study overall: In an earlier analysis, productive rearrangement rates for most beta V segments clustered near 87% or 30%. A later analysis linked a missense variant in DCLRE1C to the trimming of TCR beta V and J genes.

This clonotype originated in a woman between 45 and 60 years old in good health and CMV-seropositive. The sequencing sample was made of PBMCs. The chain couples TRBV4-1 to TRBJ1-2; 12 nucleotides line up with TRBD1. The CDR3 reads CASSQVKGQGANYGYTF. In nucleotides, the CDR3 is TGCGCCAGCAGCCAAGTAAAGGGACAGGGGGCGAACTATGGCTACACCTTC.